This T cell receptor beta chain originates from a study of blood T cell repertoires in COVID-19 (dated by TCRdb to the early 2020s). Regarding the complete study: Samples covering the acute and convalescent phases of COVID-19 were provided by collaborators in the United States, Italy and Spain. The sample metadata nearly always contained a de-identified subject ID, COVID-19 status, age in years and sex. The samples were drawn from two sources: the first 160 participants of the ongoing ImmuneRACE study, and fewer than 1,500 subjects contributed by 6 global collaborators. HLA class I and class II types, where available, came from metadata supplied by the sample provider rather than from assay-based typing. The material from the prospective study consisted of cDNA or gDNA derived from T cells, B-cell-depleted T cells, or PBMCs. The dataset comprised deeply sampled blood TCRbeta repertoires from subjects exposed to, actively infected with, or recovered from COVID-19. A freely available public database, intended as a resource for researchers studying the immune response to SARS-CoV-2, is where the repertoires were released. The paper's findings and limits, for the study overall: How much clinical and demographic metadata was included differed by source and by participant, and the metadata was provided uncurated.

TCRbeta CDR3 regions were amplified from genomic DNA by means of the immunoSEQ Assay, a bias-controlled multiplex PCR. In the original analysis: The number of nucleated cells in each sample was estimated from the amplification of reference gene primers within the assay. To quantify the absolute abundance of each unique TCRbeta CDR3 rearrangement, sequence reads were collapsed and filtered. For each sample, productive Simpson clonality was calculated as the square root of Simpson's diversity index across productive rearrangements. As stored in TCRdb, this immuneACCESS dataset retains in-frame rearrangements with V and J assigned. A fraction of the clones does not appear; measured against another copy, unresolved V genes explain less than half of the discrepancy, and the remainder lacks a known reason. From that table come the V and J calls and clone size; the DNA was used to work out D and trimming. This sample is represented by 250,000 or so clones; approximately 86% of them were singletons. Together, the top ten hold around 0.8% of the sample.

A remark on this clone: Its antigen has not been determined. Qualities for individual bases were not recorded, and no much larger clone is one base off.

Collaborating institutions collected whole blood in K2EDTA tubes following their own protocols. For TCRbeta analysis, collaborator samples were shipped as frozen whole blood, as isolated PBMCs, or as DNA extracted from either sample type. There are 15 amino acids in the CDR3, from cysteine to phenylalanine inclusive. Only the CDR3 part of the read is kept: 45 bases, read in frame from the first base. V is reduced by 5 bases and J by 4 bases, leaving a spacing of 17 bases between them. The germline V gene (reference sequence) supplies CDR1 SEHNR and CDR2 FQNEAQ. The receptor comes from a woman in her 30s with acute or convalescent COVID-19. The material sequenced was peripheral blood. Rearrangement joined TRBV7-9 to TRBJ2-5; D gene: possibly TRBD1, on 5 matching bases. The DNA sequence reads TGTGCCAGCAGCCCCCCAAAGGGGCGACTAGAGACCCAGTACTTC. It encodes CASSPPKGRLETQYF.